This entry lists 16 T cell receptor beta chains sequenced from one sample in a study of T cells after yellow fever vaccination. TCRdb reanalysed the 5' RACE reads using MiXCR and keeps one entry per CDR3 protein. This table has 250,000 to 300,000 distinct CDR3 sequences, roughly 4.8% appearing once. The sample consisted of CD4+ T cells sorted from PBMCs, taken on the day of the yellow fever booster vaccination. These TCRs come from a man aged 18-30 years who received the YFV17D yellow fever vaccine.

This clonotype was seen at least ten times. This sequence joins TRBV25-1 and TRBJ2-1; 9 bases are a match to TRBD1. Germline V lookup: CDR1 MGHDK, CDR2 SYGVNS. The V segment lost 4 bases and the J segment 7 bases; nucleotides outside the gene matches: 5. CDR3 length: 14 residues. The CDR3, as DNA: TGTGCCAGCAGTGTGGGGACAGGGAGGAATGAGCAGTTCTTC. This translates into CASSVGTGRNEQFF.

This clonotype has only a few counts. The chain recombines TRBV20-1 with TRBJ1-5; perhaps TRBD1 as D (5 bases). Germline CDR1 is DFQATT and CDR2 is SNEGSKA (reference sequence). With 3 bases removed from V and 3 bases from J, the gap between germline ends came to 9 bases. This CDR3 spans 13 amino acids. The CDR3 nucleotides read TGCAGTGCTAGTGGGGGGAACAATCAGCCCCAGCATTTT. Amino acids: CSASGGNNQPQHF.

The chain uses TRBV30 and TRBJ1-3; no clear D. The CDR3 runs to 13 residues. Trimming removed 2 bases at V and 0 bases at J, with 5 bases between. Germline assignment: CDR1 GTSNPN and CDR2 SVGIG (reference sequence). CDR3: CAWSYPSGNTIYF. As DNA, the CDR3 is TGTGCCTGGAGTTATCCCTCTGGAAACACCATATATTTT.

This clonotype has only a few counts. The chain employs TRBV7-2 and TRBJ2-4, with D tentatively TRBD1 (6 bases). CDR1 is SGHTA and CDR2 is FQGNSA in the germline V gene. Trimming took 3 bases from V and 8 from J, leaving 14 bases between them. This CDR3 has 14 amino acids. CDR3 in DNA: TGTGCCAGCAGCTTGAACAGGGTTCGGGACATTCAGTACTTC. Its translation is CASSLNRVRDIQYF.

This clonotype was counted a few times. V usage is TRBV5-1 and J usage is TRBJ1-2; 8 positions agree with TRBD1. The CDR3 is 15 amino acids. CDR1 is SGHRS, CDR2 YFSETQ, per germline. V shed 0 bases, J shed 7 bases, and the junction held 8 bases outside the gene matches. The CDR3 reads CASSLAAQGAFGYTF. The CDR3, as DNA: TGCGCCAGCAGCTTGGCCGCCCAGGGGGCCTTTGGCTACACCTTC.

This clonotype was counted at least ten times. The V call is TRBV18, the J call TRBJ2-7, with 7 bases lining up with TRBD1. The V segment lost 3 bases and the J segment 4 bases; nucleotides outside the gene matches: 12. The CDR3 spans 16 residues. CDR1 and CDR2 (germline): KGHSH, LQKENI. CDR3 loop: CASSPLRVGGLYEQYV. The CDR3 DNA sequence: TGTGCCAGCTCACCCCTAAGAGTAGGGGGCTTATACGAGCAGTACGTC.

In its sample, this clonotype was seen a few times. V gene TRBV2 combines with J gene TRBJ1-1, with 7 bases fitting TRBD1. Germline V gives CDR1 SNHLY, CDR2 FYNNEI. This CDR3 has 15 amino acids. With 0 bases clipped from V and 5 bases from J, the junction kept 6 bases outside the gene matches. In nucleotides, the CDR3 is TGTGCCAGCAGTGAAGCCCGGACAGGACGGACTGAAGCTTTCTTT. Translation gives CASSEARTGRTEAFF.

The rearrangement joins TRBV5-1 to TRBJ1-2; tentative D call: TRBD1 (5 bases). This CDR3 is built from 17 residues. CDR1 and CDR2 from the germline V gene are SGHRS and YFSETQ. Trimming pared 1 base from V and 5 bases from J, leaving 21 bases between. CDR3 in DNA: TGCGCCAGCAGCTTGTCCGGGGGACGAACTCAAGGGTATGGCTACACCTTC. Translated: CASSLSGGRTQGYGYTF.

At least ten counts were recorded for this clonotype. J is TRBJ1-4 and V is TRBV15; no definite D call. V was shortened by 0 bases and J by 14 bases, with 13 bases between the two germline ends. CDR3 length equals 13 residues. Per germline, CDR1 LNHNV and CDR2 YYDKDF (reference sequence). DNA of the CDR3: TGTGCCACCAGCAGAGATTTAGGGCAGGTGCTGTTTTTT. It specifies CATSRDLGQVLFF. Looking up the rest from reference TRBV15 and TRBJ1-4 gives the full variable domain: DAMVIQNPRYQVTQFGKPVTLSCSQTLNHNVMYWYQQKSSQAPKLLFHYYDKDFNNEADTPDNFQSRRPNTSFCFLDIRSPGLGDTAMYLCATSRDLGQVLFFGSGTQLSVL.

Ten or more counts support this clonotype. The chain combines TRBV7-2 with TRBJ2-5; 8 bases fit TRBD2. From germline, CDR1 is SGHTA and CDR2 FQGNSA. V was pared by 3 bases and J by 3 bases, with 6 bases of the junction left unmatched. This CDR3 comprises 15 residues. Here the CDR3 DNA reads TGTGCCAGCAGCTTCGGGGGGGCCGGCGAAGAGACCCAGTACTTC. As protein: CASSFGGAGEETQYF.

Written as DNA, the CDR3 is TGCAGGGCCGGGACAGGGGTTGGGGCTGAAGCTTTCTTT. It specifies CRAGTGVGAEAFF. This chain connects TRBV20-1 to TRBJ1-1; 10 bases are shared with TRBD1. This CDR3 comprises 13 residues. Germline V CDR1 and CDR2: DFQATT, SNEGSKA (reference sequence).

DNA for the CDR3: TGTGCCAGCAGTCCGACCGGGACTAGGGAAGAGACCCAGTACTTC. Residues: CASSPTGTREETQYF. The rearrangement joins TRBV28 to TRBJ2-5; 8 nucleotides agree with TRBD2. J lost 3 bases, V lost 5 bases, and 8 bases had no gene match. This CDR3 spans 15 amino acids. Germline V lookup: CDR1 MDHEN, CDR2 SYDVKM.

The rearrangement uses TRBV28 and TRBJ1-1, with D possibly TRBD1 on 6 matching bases. This CDR3 is 12 amino acids long. CDR1 is MDHEN, CDR2 SYDVKM, per germline. V lost 8 bases and J lost 0, with 7 bases in between. In DNA form, the CDR3 reads TGTGCCAGCGGACAGCTGAACACTGAAGCTTTCTTT. Its protein product is CASGQLNTEAFF.

This clonotype was detected ten times or more. The V call is TRBV11-2, the J call TRBJ2-1; TRBD1 matches at 10 bases. The germline V gene encodes CDR1 SGHAT and CDR2 FQNNGV. The ends lost 8 bases at V and 4 bases at J; junction bases unmatched: 2. There are 13 residues in the CDR3. CDR3 sequence (DNA): TGTGCCAGCCGACAGGGGGCTTACAATGAGCAGTTCTTC. Translation gives CASRQGAYNEQFF.

V usage is TRBV4-3 and J usage is TRBJ1-1; D is unresolved. CDR3 length: 17 amino acids. Germline V gives CDR1 LGHNA, CDR2 YSLEER. The V gene lost 0 bases and the J gene lost 4 bases, with 18 bases spanning the gap. The CDR3 spells CASSQDLAGYVGTEAFF. For the CDR3, the DNA is TGCGCCAGCAGCCAAGACTTGGCCGGCTATGTGGGCACTGAAGCTTTCTTT.

In its sample, this clonotype was seen a few times. This rearrangement joins TRBV7-9 to TRBJ2-3, with 10 nucleotides matching TRBD2. Looked up from germline, CDR1 is SEHNR and CDR2 is FQNEAQ (reference sequence). The CDR3 runs to 19 residues. V trimming: 4 bases; J trimming: 0 bases; junction bases outside the gene matches: 13. This CDR3 is CASSSLSSGGPLSTDTQYF. The CDR3 coding sequence is TGTGCCAGCAGCTCCCTGTCTAGCGGGGGCCCCCTTAGCACAGATACGCAGTATTTT.